The 20 T cell receptor beta chains below were found in one sample sequenced in a study of cytomegalovirus exposure and HLA in healthy donors. The PCR was carried out with 60 Vbeta primers and 13 Jbeta primers. Clones were read by immunoSEQ multiplex PCR, and TCRdb kept only the in-frame ones, dropping some. This table has about 65,000 clones, around 80% appearing once. What was sequenced was PBMCs. These receptors were taken from a woman under 40 in good health and CMV-seronegative.

This clone turned up a few times. The chain uses TRBV7-9 and TRBJ2-1; a possible D gene is TRBD1 (6 bases). Germline V gene sequence: CDR1 SEHNR, CDR2 FQNEAQ (reference sequence). Trimming removed 3 bases from V and 4 bases from J, with 10 bases in between. This CDR3 region has 14 residues. CDR3 residues: CASSFVQGYNEQFF. CDR3 sequence (DNA): TGTGCCAGCAGCTTCGTCCAGGGGTACAATGAGCAGTTCTTC.

This clone occurred a few times. This chain links TRBV11-2 with TRBJ1-5; D may be TRBD1 (5 bases). The germline V gene has CDR1 SGHAT and CDR2 FQNNGV. V was cut by 4 bases and J by 3 bases, with 13 bases left in between. The CDR3 totals 15 residues. The CDR3 loop reads CASSSEGVPNQPQHF. In DNA form, the CDR3 reads TGTGCCAGCAGCTCGGAAGGGGTTCCCAATCAGCCCCAGCATTTT. The full variable domain, its missing parts supplied by reference TRBV11-2 and TRBJ1-5, is EAGVAQSPRYKIIEKRQSVAFWCNPISGHATLYWYQQILGQGPKLLIQFQNNGVVDDSQLPKDRFSAERLKGVDSTLKIQPAKLEDSAVYLCASSSEGVPNQPQHFGDGTRLSIL.

V is TRBV6-5 and J is TRBJ1-1; 9 bases fit TRBD1. This CDR3 is 15 amino acids long. The V segment lost 7 bases and the J segment 4 bases; nucleotides outside the gene matches: 10. Germline V lookup: CDR1 MNHEY, CDR2 SVGAGI. The CDR3 sequence is CASTGTGRLSTEAFF. CDR3 DNA sequence: TGTGCCAGCACGGGGACAGGGCGGTTGAGCACTGAAGCTTTCTTT.

The V call is TRBV4-1, the J call TRBJ1-5, with D unresolved. Germline V gene sequence: CDR1 MGHRA, CDR2 YSYEKL. There are 15 residues in the CDR3. Trimming shortened V by 0 bases and J by 1 base, and 7 bases separated the two germline ends. The CDR3 loop is CASSQELGSNQPQHF. In nucleotides, the CDR3 is TGCGCCAGCAGCCAAGAGCTCGGGAGCAATCAGCCCCAGCATTTT.

The chain carries TRBV2 and TRBJ2-2; 11 bases are shared with TRBD1. The CDR3 sequence is 14 residues long. J was trimmed by 4 bases and V by 7 bases; bases with no gene match: 2. The germline gives CDR1 SNHLY, CDR2 FYNNEI. The CDR3 nucleotides read TGTGCCAGCACCGGGACAGGGGGCACCGGGGAGCTGTTTTTT. Its protein product is CASTGTGGTGELFF.

The chain recombines TRBV29-1 with TRBJ2-3, with TRBD2 matching over 15 bases. Trimming removed 5 bases from V and 1 base from J; junction bases left unmatched: 4. The CDR3 runs to 16 residues. In germline, CDR1 is SQVTM, CDR2 ANQGSEA. The CDR3 region has the DNA TGCAGCGTTCAGGGGACTAGCGGGGGGCGCACAGATACGCAGTATTTT. Protein sequence: CSVQGTSGGRTDTQYF.

The rearrangement uses TRBV6-5 and TRBJ2-7, with a possible D match to TRBD1 (6 bases). Germline values: CDR1 MNHEY, CDR2 SVGAGI. V was pared by 6 bases and J by 2 bases, with 17 bases between. The CDR3 consists of 15 residues. In DNA, the CDR3 is TGTGCCAGCAGCAGAGGACAGATGTCACCCTACGAGCAGTACTTC. Its translation is CASSRGQMSPYEQYF.

This chain joins TRBV5-6 and TRBJ2-7; TRBD2 matches 11 bases. Germline assignment: CDR1 SGHDT and CDR2 YYEEEE. V was clipped by 4 bases and J by 0 bases; unmatched bases: 6. CDR3 length: 16 residues. The DNA for the CDR3 is TGTGCCAGCAGCCCGTTAGCGGGAGGGAGCTCCTACGAGCAGTACTTC. Residues: CASSPLAGGSSYEQYF. Filled out from reference TRBV5-6 and TRBJ2-7, the complete variable domain reads DAGVTQSPTHLIKTRGQQVTLRCSPKSGHDTVSWYQQALGQGPQFIFQYYEEEERQRGNFPDRFSGHQFPNYSSELNVNALLLGDSALYLCASSPLAGGSSYEQYFGPGTRLTVT.

This clone was observed a handful of times. V is TRBV6-6 and J is TRBJ2-5; 8 positions agree with TRBD1. The trim removed 4 bases at V and 1 base at J, leaving 8 bases unmatched. Germline assignment: CDR1 MNHNY and CDR2 SVGAGI (reference sequence). The CDR3 loop spans 16 amino acids. The CDR3 DNA reads TGTGCCAGCAGTTCCGGACACACAGGGGGCCAAGAGACCCAGTACTTC. It yields the protein CASSSGHTGGQETQYF.

The rearrangement uses TRBV7-9 and TRBJ1-4; no clear D. V shed 8 bases and J shed 6 bases, with 10 bases lying between them. The CDR3 totals 12 residues. CDR1 SEHNR and CDR2 FQNEAQ come from the germline V gene (reference sequence). CDR3 sequence (DNA): TGTGCCAGCTCCGAGTCGGATGAAAAACTGTTTTTT. Amino acid sequence: CASSESDEKLFF.

The chain links TRBV4-1 to TRBJ1-1; possible D gene TRBD1, 6 bases. CDR3 length equals 15 residues. Trimming took 0 bases from V and 4 from J, leaving 12 bases between them. Per the germline V gene, CDR1 is MGHRA and CDR2 is YSYEKL. The CDR3 protein is CASSQEGAGITEAFF. CDR3 coding DNA: TGCGCCAGCAGCCAAGAGGGGGCAGGGATCACTGAAGCTTTCTTT.

This chain joins TRBV6-5 and TRBJ2-3; the match to TRBD2 covers 8 bases. CDR1 is MNHEY and CDR2 is SVGAGI in the germline V gene. The CDR3 has 14 amino acids. After removal of 5 bases from V and 0 bases from J, the junction contained 1 base not matched to a gene. Here the CDR3 DNA reads TGTGCCAGCAGTACTAGCGGAAGCACAGATACGCAGTATTTT. Encoded protein: CASSTSGSTDTQYF.

The V and J genes are TRBV6-5 and TRBJ1-1; tentative D call: TRBD1 (5 bases). Between the trimmed V and J ends, which lost 6 bases and 1 base, there was a span of 9 bases. The CDR3 is made up of 13 amino acids. Germline V gene data show CDR1 as MNHEY and CDR2 as SVGAGI. The CDR3 nucleotides read TGTGCCAGCAGCCGAACAGGGAACACTGAAGCTTTCTTT. Its translation is CASSRTGNTEAFF.

This clone was counted only a few times. The chain links TRBV6-5 to TRBJ1-4; possible D gene TRBD1, 6 bases. Deletions cut 0 bases from V and 7 bases from J, with 9 bases between. CDR3 length equals 14 residues. Germline CDR1 reads MNHEY; CDR2 reads SVGAGI. As DNA, the CDR3 is TGTGCCAGCAGTTACTCGGGGGCAAGTGAAAAACTGTTTTTT. Translating gives CASSYSGASEKLFF.

The table lists this clone with a count of one. The chain uses TRBV4-1 and TRBJ2-7; no definite D call. Germline V CDR1 and CDR2: MGHRA, YSYEKL. The CDR3 extends over 12 amino acids. V dropped 1 base and J dropped 3 bases, with 4 bases sitting between them. In DNA form, the CDR3 reads TGCGCCAGCAGCCAAGCAGGCTACGAGCAGTACTTC. It encodes CASSQAGYEQYF.

The J gene is TRBJ2-5, the V gene TRBV2; 7 bases align to TRBD2. The germline V gene encodes CDR1 SNHLY and CDR2 FYNNEI. The J segment lost 1 base and the V segment lost 4 bases, leaving 6 bases of the junction unmatched. The CDR3 runs to 15 residues. As DNA, the CDR3 is TGTGCCAGCAGTGTTGGCCTAGCGGTCCAAGAGACCCAGTACTTC. Amino acids: CASSVGLAVQETQYF.

The chain couples TRBV29-1 to TRBJ2-5, with TRBD2 matching 9 bases. This CDR3 has 14 amino acids. Germline V gives CDR1 SQVTM, CDR2 ANQGSEA. Unmatched junction bases numbered 7, after V lost 6 bases and J lost 2 bases. As DNA, the CDR3 is TGCAGCGTAGCGGGACTAGCAGTTCAAGAGACCCAGTACTTC. It codes for CSVAGLAVQETQYF.

The CDR3 DNA follows: TGTGCCAGCAGCTTAGACAGCTCCAGGTTTGGCTACACCTTC. This translates into CASSLDSSRFGYTF. The rearrangement joins TRBV7-2 to TRBJ1-2; D call uncertain. The germline V and J ends were trimmed by 1 base and 7 bases, with 13 bases remaining between them. Germline V gene sequence: CDR1 SGHTA, CDR2 FQGNSA. There are 14 residues in the CDR3.

In its sample, this clone was seen once. The V and J genes are TRBV19 and TRBJ1-2, with unresolved D. The CDR3 consists of 13 residues. Trimming cost V 3 bases and J 2 bases, with 7 bases left between them. Germline V CDR1 and CDR2: LNHDA, SQIVND (reference sequence). The DNA for the CDR3 is TGTGCCAGTAGTATCGATGGCAACTATGGCTACACCTTC. Residues: CASSIDGNYGYTF.

The V call is TRBV9, the J call TRBJ2-7; the D is unclear. Germline lookup yields CDR1 SGDLS and CDR2 YYNGEE. V shed 0 bases and J shed 2 bases, with 9 bases lying between them. The CDR3 covers 14 residues. DNA for the CDR3: TGTGCCAGCAGCGTAGACAGTTTCCCCTACGAGCAGTACTTC. It codes for CASSVDSFPYEQYF.